A selection of T cell receptor beta chains follows, all from one sample in a study of blood T cells in healthy people across ages. TCRdb re-analysed the 5' RACE reads in MiXCR, keeping a single row per CDR3 protein. The table lists around 1,500,000 distinct CDR3 sequences, 25% to 30% of them singletons. The sequenced material came from blood. The source of these receptors is a woman aged 30 to 39 in good health. Both conserved end residues are part of each CDR3. Fields, in order: clone size, J gene, D gene, V gene, CDR3 DNA, CDR3 protein. A D gene is named only where the DNA matches it firmly. Size tells how often a clone was seen (once, few, many) or the class of an expanded clone, and some rows leave it out.

NA	TRBJ2-7	TRBD1	TRBV7-2	TGTGCCAGCAGCGACCCCGGGACAGTCAGTAGCGAGCAGTACTTC	CASSDPGTVSSEQYF
many	TRBJ2-7	NA	TRBV4-1	TGCGCCAGCAGCAGATTTCCGGGACTCGATCCCACCGAGCAGTACTTC	CASSRFPGLDPTEQYF
NA	TRBJ2-1	TRBD2	TRBV18	TGTGCCAGCTCAGGGGGGGACGGCGGGACCAGAGAGTTCTTC	CASSGGDGGTREFF
NA	TRBJ1-2	NA	TRBV30	TGTGCCGTCTTAGGGGAGACCTATGGCTACACCTTC	CAVLGETYGYTF
NA	TRBJ2-7	NA	TRBV5-1	TGCGCCAGCAGCTTGGCCCCCGCGATGTCCACCGAGCAGTACTTC	CASSLAPAMSTEQYF
NA	TRBJ1-1	TRBD1	TRBV6-6	TGTGCCAGCAGTAGCGGGGACAGGGGTCTGACTGAAGCTTTCTTT	CASSSGDRGLTEAFF
few	TRBJ1-2	NA	TRBV14	TGTGCCAGCAGCCAAGAAGGTCCGGGCAGCCACTATGGCTACACCTTC	CASSQEGPGSHYGYTF
many	TRBJ2-4	TRBD1	TRBV20-1	TGCAGTGCTGAGGACAGGGCCATAAACATTCAGTACTTC	CSAEDRAINIQYF
NA	TRBJ2-1	NA	TRBV5-1	TGCGCCAGCAGCTTGGTTGCCGGGATGAGGAGCTCCTACAATGAGCAGTTCTTC	CASSLVAGMRSSYNEQFF
many	TRBJ2-6	NA	TRBV6-5	TGTGCCAGCAGGTGGGCGGACTCTGGGGCCAACGTCCTGACTTTC	CASRWADSGANVLTF
NA	TRBJ1-5	NA	TRBV28	TGTGCCAGCAGTTTCCAGGAACCGCCCCAGCATTTT	CASSFQEPPQHF
NA	TRBJ2-3	NA	TRBV2	TGTGCCAGCCGGTGGGGAACAGATACGCAGTATTTT	CASRWGTDTQYF
many	TRBJ2-5	NA	TRBV12-3/TRBV12-4	TGTGCCAGCAGCTTTACAGGGACGGAGACCCAGTACTTC	CASSFTGTETQYF
NA	TRBJ2-3	TRBD2	TRBV29-1	TGCAGCGTTGAAGATCCAAATGCGGGGGGCACAGATACGCAGTATTTT	CSVEDPNAGGTDTQYF
many	TRBJ2-7	TRBD2	TRBV7-3	TGTGCCAGCAGCTTAAACCCCTCGGGGAGGGGATCGGACGAGCAGTACTTC	CASSLNPSGRGSDEQYF
many	TRBJ2-7	NA	TRBV14	TGCGCCAGCAGCCAAGACAGAGTATCCTACGAGCAGTACTTC	CASSQDRVSYEQYF
few	TRBJ2-3	NA	TRBV4-3	TGCGCCAGCAGCCTCCTGGAGGCAAGCGCTAGCACAGATACGCAGTATTTT	CASSLLEASASTDTQYF
few	TRBJ1-5	TRBD1	TRBV12-3/TRBV12-4	TGTGCCAGCAGCCGGGACAGCCGATATAGCAATCAGCCCCAGCATTTT	CASSRDSRYSNQPQHF
NA	TRBJ2-1	TRBD2	TRBV6-6	TGTGCCAGCGACACTAGCGGGGGCCTGGGGGGTGAGCAGTTCTTC	CASDTSGGLGGEQFF
few	TRBJ2-4	NA	TRBV20-1	TGCAGTGCTGGAGCCGGTAACTCCTACAATGAGCAGTACTTC	CSAGAGNSYNEQYF
NA	TRBJ2-6	NA	TRBV14	TGTGCCAGCAGCCAACAGTGGGGGGCCAACGTCCTGACTTTC	CASSQQWGANVLTF
few	TRBJ2-5	TRBD1	TRBV5-6	TGTGCCAGCAGCTTGACTAAAGTTGGGACAGGAGAGACCCAGTACTTC	CASSLTKVGTGETQYF
NA	TRBJ1-2	TRBD1	TRBV18	TGTGCCAGCTCACCGGCCGACAGGGGGCTAGGCTACACCTTC	CASSPADRGLGYTF
few	TRBJ2-5	TRBD1	TRBV5-4	TGTGCCAGCAGCGCGGCCGGGACAGGGGTAGAGACCCAGTACTTC	CASSAAGTGVETQYF
many	TRBJ2-7	NA	TRBV20-1	TGCAGTGCCAATCGGCCTGCCTCCCATTCTGGTTACGAGCAGTACTTC	CSANRPASHSGYEQYF
few	TRBJ1-4	TRBD1	TRBV20-1	TGCAGTGCTAGCGACAGGGCTTCGGCAACTAATGAAAAACTGTTTTTT	CSASDRASATNEKLFF
few	TRBJ2-5	NA	TRBV20-1	TGCAGTGCTAGGGCACAGGGGGGGCAGACCCAGTACTTC	CSARAQGGQTQYF
NA	TRBJ1-2	NA	TRBV6-5	TGTGCCATCGAAAGAGGGGGATATGGCTACACCTTC	CAIERGGYGYTF
few	TRBJ2-6	NA	TRBV6-5	TGTACCAGCAGGACCTCTTCTGGGGCCAACGTCCTGACTTTC	CTSRTSSGANVLTF
many	TRBJ2-5	TRBD2	TRBV5-1	TGCGCCAGCAGCTGGACTAGCGGCACACAAGAGACCCAGTACTTC	CASSWTSGTQETQYF
NA	TRBJ2-7	TRBD2	TRBV15	TGTGCCACCAGCAGGGAACTAGCGGGAGCCAATGAGCAGTACTTC	CATSRELAGANEQYF
NA	TRBJ2-2	TRBD2	TRBV7-6	TGTGCCAGCAGCTTAGATACTAGCGGTGCCGGGGAGCTGTTTTTT	CASSLDTSGAGELFF
few	TRBJ2-1	TRBD1	TRBV5-1	TGCGCCGGCAGCTTGGGACAGAACAATGAGCAGTTCTTC	CAGSLGQNNEQFF
many	TRBJ2-1	NA	TRBV29-1	TGCAGCGTTGCGGGACTCCTCTCCTACAATGAGCAGTTCTTC	CSVAGLLSYNEQFF
NA	TRBJ1-5	TRBD1	TRBV2	TGTGCCCGAGGCGGAGGAGGGGGCTATAGCAATCAGCCCCAGCATTTT	CARGGGGGYSNQPQHF
NA	TRBJ2-1	TRBD2	TRBV2	TGTGCCAGCGGGGGGGTGGCAGCCCGCTCCTACAATGAGCAGTTCTTC	CASGGVAARSYNEQFF
NA	TRBJ1-1	NA	TRBV12-3/TRBV12-4	TGTGCCAGCAGACGGACAGACTTGAACACTGAAGCTTTCTTT	CASRRTDLNTEAFF
NA	TRBJ2-5	TRBD1	TRBV5-1	TGCGCCAGCAGCGCCCCCCGACAGGGTCAAGAGACCCAGTACTTC	CASSAPRQGQETQYF
NA	TRBJ2-1	NA	TRBV5-1	TGCGCCAGCAGCTATCTTCTACAGGGAGTGGAGTTCTTC	CASSYLLQGVEFF
NA	TRBJ2-7	TRBD2	TRBV10-3	TGTGCCATCAGTGACCCCGGCGGGAGTTCCTACGAGCAGTACTTC	CAISDPGGSSYEQYF
NA	TRBJ1-5	NA	TRBV20-1	TGCAGTGCCCAAAAACTCGGAGGGCAACAGCCCCAGCATTTT	CSAQKLGGQQPQHF
few	TRBJ1-6	NA	TRBV5-1	TGCGCCAGCAGCTTAATGGACAGCTCTGGGGATAATTCACCCCTCCACTTT	CASSLMDSSGDNSPLHF
NA	TRBJ2-6	TRBD2	TRBV4-1	TGCGCCAGCAGCCAAGGGTCGGGGGGCTCTGGGGCCAACGTCCTGACTTTC	CASSQGSGGSGANVLTF
NA	TRBJ2-5	NA	TRBV2	TGTGCCAGCAGACCCGGTGGGGTGGGAGAGACCCAGTACTTC	CASRPGGVGETQYF
NA	TRBJ1-2	NA	TRBV20-1	TGCAGTGCTCACCGGGGCCCGGGAGGCTACACCTTC	CSAHRGPGGYTF
NA	TRBJ2-3	TRBD2	TRBV25-1	TGTGCCAGCAGTGATCGGGAGGCCTATCGCACAGATACGCAGTATTTT	CASSDREAYRTDTQYF
few	TRBJ2-7	TRBD1	TRBV2	TGTGCCAGCACCCGGGACAGGGGGACCTACGAGCAGTACTTC	CASTRDRGTYEQYF
few	TRBJ1-5	TRBD1	TRBV25-1	TGTGCCAGCAGTGACTCCAGGACAGGGGCTCTCAGCAATCAGCCCCAGCATTTT	CASSDSRTGALSNQPQHF
few	TRBJ2-4	TRBD2	TRBV7-2	TGTGCCAGCAGCCGAGGACTAGCCGGGGGGGAAAACATTCAGTACTTC	CASSRGLAGGENIQYF
few	TRBJ2-1	NA	TRBV5-1	TGCGCCAGCAGCTTGGTTTTAGCGGAGGGATCCAATGAGCAGTTCTTC	CASSLVLAEGSNEQFF
NA	TRBJ2-1	TRBD1	TRBV6-1	TGTGCCAGCATCAGGGGGCGGAATGAGCAGTTCTTC	CASIRGRNEQFF
NA	TRBJ2-2	NA	TRBV5-1	TGCGCCAGCAGCTTTGCAGGTGTCACCGGGGAGCTGTTTTTT	CASSFAGVTGELFF
NA	TRBJ1-2	TRBD1	TRBV11-2	TGTGCCAGCAGCTTAGATTCGGGGTTCGGGACAGGGTTTGGGTCCAACAACTATGGCTACACCTTC	CASSLDSGFGTGFGSNNYGYTF
NA	TRBJ2-3	TRBD2	TRBV4-1	TGCGCCAGCAGCCCCCGGCTAGCGGGGGGAACCTACACAGATACGCAGTATTTT	CASSPRLAGGTYTDTQYF
many	TRBJ2-7	TRBD1	TRBV14	TGTGCCAGCAGCTCTTGGACAGGAGTTTACGAGCAGTACTTC	CASSSWTGVYEQYF
few	TRBJ2-4	NA	TRBV6-7	TGTGCCAGCAGCTCCTACGGGATTCCACCCCTAGCCAAAAACATTCAGTACTTC	CASSSYGIPPLAKNIQYF
NA	TRBJ2-3	NA	TRBV12-3/TRBV12-4	TGTGCCAGCAGTTTAGACAGGGTGAGCACAGATGCGGAGTATTTT	CASSLDRVSTDAEYF
few	TRBJ1-1	NA	TRBV2	TGTGCCAGCAGTGAAAGAGGTTCCGCTTTCTTT	CASSERGSAFF
NA	TRBJ2-3	NA	TRBV5-5	TGTGCCAGCAGCTTCCGTCGACAGGAGAGCACAGATACGCAGTATTTT	CASSFRRQESTDTQYF
NA	TRBJ1-1	TRBD1	TRBV20-1	TGCAGTGCTTCCGAGGGACAGGGGGCGGGTACTGAAGCTTTCTTT	CSASEGQGAGTEAFF